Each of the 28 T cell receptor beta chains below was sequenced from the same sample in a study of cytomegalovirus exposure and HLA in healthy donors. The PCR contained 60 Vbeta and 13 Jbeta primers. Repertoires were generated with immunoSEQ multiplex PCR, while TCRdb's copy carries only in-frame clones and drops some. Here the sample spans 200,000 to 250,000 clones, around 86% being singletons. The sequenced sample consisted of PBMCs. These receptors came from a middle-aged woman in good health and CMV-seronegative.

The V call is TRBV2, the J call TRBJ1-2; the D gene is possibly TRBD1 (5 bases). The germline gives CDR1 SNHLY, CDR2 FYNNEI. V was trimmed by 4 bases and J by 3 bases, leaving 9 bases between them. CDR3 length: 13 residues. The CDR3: CASSVGRDYGYTF. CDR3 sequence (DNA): TGTGCCAGCAGTGTCGGCAGGGACTATGGCTACACCTTC.

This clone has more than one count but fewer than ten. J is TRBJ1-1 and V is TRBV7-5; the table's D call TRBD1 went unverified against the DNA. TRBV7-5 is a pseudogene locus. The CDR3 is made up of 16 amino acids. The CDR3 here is CVRSLWAGQGSTEAFF. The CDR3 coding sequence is TGTGTCAGAAGCCTATGGGCGGGACAGGGATCGACTGAAGCTTTCTTT.

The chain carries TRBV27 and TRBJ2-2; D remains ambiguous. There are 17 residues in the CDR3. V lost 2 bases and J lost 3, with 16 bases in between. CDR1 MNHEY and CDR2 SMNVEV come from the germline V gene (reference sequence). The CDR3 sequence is CASSLTYLVIDTGELFF. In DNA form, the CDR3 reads TGTGCCAGCAGTTTAACGTACCTAGTCATCGACACCGGGGAGCTGTTTTTT.

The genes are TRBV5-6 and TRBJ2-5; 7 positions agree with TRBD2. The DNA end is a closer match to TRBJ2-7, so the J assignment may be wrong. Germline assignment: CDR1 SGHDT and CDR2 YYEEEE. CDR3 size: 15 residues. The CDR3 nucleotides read TGTGCCAGCAGCTTGGCGCCTAGCGGTGCTTACGAGCAGTACTTC. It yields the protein CASSLAPSGAYEQYF.

DNA for the CDR3: TGTGCCACCAGCAGAGAGACCGGGACTAGATACGAGCAGTACTTC. This codes for CATSRETGTRYEQYF. The chain carries TRBV15 and TRBJ2-7; 8 bases match TRBD2. The CDR3 length is 15 residues. Unmatched junction bases numbered 5, after V lost 0 bases and J lost 4 bases. Germline V gene data show CDR1 as LNHNV and CDR2 as YYDKDF (reference sequence).

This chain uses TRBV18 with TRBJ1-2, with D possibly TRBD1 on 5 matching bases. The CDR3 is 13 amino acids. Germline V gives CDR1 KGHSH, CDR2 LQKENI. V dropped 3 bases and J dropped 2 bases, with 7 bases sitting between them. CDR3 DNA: TGTGCCAGCTCACCGACAGAGAACTATGGCTACACCTTC. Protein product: CASSPTENYGYTF.

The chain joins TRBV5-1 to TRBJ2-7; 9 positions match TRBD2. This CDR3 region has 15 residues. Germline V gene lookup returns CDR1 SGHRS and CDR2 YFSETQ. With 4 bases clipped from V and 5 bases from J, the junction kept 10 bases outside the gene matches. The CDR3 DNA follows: TGCGCCAGCAGCCTAGTAGCGGGGGCTGCCGACGAGCAGTACTTC. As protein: CASSLVAGAADEQYF.

CDR3 protein: CAWASGGTDTQYF. The CDR3 DNA reads as TGTGCCTGGGCTAGCGGAGGCACAGATACGCAGTATTTT. The rearrangement uses TRBV30 and TRBJ2-3; 7 bases map to TRBD2. V was pared by 5 bases and J by 1 base, with 3 bases of the junction left unmatched. Germline CDR1 GTSNPN, CDR2 SVGIG (reference sequence). The CDR3 totals 13 residues.

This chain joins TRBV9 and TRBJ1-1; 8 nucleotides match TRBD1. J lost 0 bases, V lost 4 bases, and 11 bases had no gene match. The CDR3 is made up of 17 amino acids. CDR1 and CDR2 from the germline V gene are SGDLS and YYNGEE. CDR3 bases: TGTGCCAGCAGCATGACAGGGGTAAGGGGATTGAACACTGAAGCTTTCTTT. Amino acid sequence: CASSMTGVRGLNTEAFF.

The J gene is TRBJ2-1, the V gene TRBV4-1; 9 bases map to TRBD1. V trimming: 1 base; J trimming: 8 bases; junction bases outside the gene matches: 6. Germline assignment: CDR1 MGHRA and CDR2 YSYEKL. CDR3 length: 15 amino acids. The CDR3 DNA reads TGCGCCAGCAGCCAAGGGGACAGGGTTAGGTATGAGCAGTTCTTC. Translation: CASSQGDRVRYEQFF.

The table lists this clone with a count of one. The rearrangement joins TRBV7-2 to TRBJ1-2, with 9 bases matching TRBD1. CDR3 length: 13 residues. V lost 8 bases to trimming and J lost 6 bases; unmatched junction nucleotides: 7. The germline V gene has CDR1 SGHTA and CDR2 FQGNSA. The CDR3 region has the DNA TGTGCCAGCCAACCGGGACAGGGCCATGGCTACACCTTC. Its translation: CASQPGQGHGYTF.

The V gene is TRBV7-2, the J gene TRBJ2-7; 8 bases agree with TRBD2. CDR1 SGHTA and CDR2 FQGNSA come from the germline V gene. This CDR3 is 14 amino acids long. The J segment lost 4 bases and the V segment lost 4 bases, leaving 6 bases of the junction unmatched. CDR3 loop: CASSSQRERYEQYF. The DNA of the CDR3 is TGTGCCAGCAGCTCTCAGCGGGAGCGGTACGAGCAGTACTTC.

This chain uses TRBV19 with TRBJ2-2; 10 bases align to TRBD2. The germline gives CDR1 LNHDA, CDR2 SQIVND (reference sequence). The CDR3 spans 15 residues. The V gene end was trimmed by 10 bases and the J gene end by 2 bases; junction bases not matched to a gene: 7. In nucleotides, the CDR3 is TGTGCCACCAGAGAGCGGGAGGGAAACACCGGGGAGCTGTTTTTT. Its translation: CATREREGNTGELFF.

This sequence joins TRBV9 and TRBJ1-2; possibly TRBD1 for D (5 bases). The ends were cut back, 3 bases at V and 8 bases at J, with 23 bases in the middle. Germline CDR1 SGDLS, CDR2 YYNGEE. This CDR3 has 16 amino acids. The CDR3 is CASSAPPWRDREGYTF. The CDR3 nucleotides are TGTGCCAGCAGCGCCCCCCCTTGGAGGGACCGTGAGGGCTACACCTTC.

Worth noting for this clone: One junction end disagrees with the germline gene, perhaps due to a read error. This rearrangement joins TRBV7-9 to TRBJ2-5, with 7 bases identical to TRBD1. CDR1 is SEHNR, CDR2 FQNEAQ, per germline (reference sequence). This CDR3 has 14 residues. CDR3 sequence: CSSSYNRGEETQYF. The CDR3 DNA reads TGTTCCAGCAGCTACAACAGGGGTGAGGAGACCCAGTACTTC. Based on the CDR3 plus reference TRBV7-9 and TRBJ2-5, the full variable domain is DTGVSQNPRHKITKRGQNVTFRCDPISEHNRLYWYRQTLGQGPEFLTYFQNEAQLEKSRLLSDRFSAERPKGSFSTLEIQRTEQGDSAMYLCSSSYNRGEETQYFGPGTRLLVL.

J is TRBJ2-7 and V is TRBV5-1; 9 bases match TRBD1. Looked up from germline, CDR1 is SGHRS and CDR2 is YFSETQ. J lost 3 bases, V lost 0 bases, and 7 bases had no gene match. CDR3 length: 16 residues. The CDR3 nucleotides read TGCGCCAGCAGCTTGGCCCTAGGACAGGGGTACTACGAGCAGTACTTC. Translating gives CASSLALGQGYYEQYF.

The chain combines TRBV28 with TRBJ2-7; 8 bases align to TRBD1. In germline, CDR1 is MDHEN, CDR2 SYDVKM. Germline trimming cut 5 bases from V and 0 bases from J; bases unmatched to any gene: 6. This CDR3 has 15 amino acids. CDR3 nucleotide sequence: TGTGCCAGCAGTGGACACAGGGGGTACTCCTACGAGCAGTACTTC. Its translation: CASSGHRGYSYEQYF.

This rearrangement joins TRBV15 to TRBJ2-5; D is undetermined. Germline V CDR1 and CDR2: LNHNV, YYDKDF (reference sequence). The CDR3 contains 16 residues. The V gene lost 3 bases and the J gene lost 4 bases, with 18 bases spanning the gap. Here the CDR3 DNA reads TGTGCCACCAGCAGGTCGACATTTGGGTTGGGAGAGACCCAGTACTTC. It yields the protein CATSRSTFGLGETQYF. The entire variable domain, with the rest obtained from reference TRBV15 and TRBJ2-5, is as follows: DAMVIQNPRYQVTQFGKPVTLSCSQTLNHNVMYWYQQKSSQAPKLLFHYYDKDFNNEADTPDNFQSRRPNTSFCFLDIRSPGLGDTAMYLCATSRSTFGLGETQYFGPGTRLLVL.

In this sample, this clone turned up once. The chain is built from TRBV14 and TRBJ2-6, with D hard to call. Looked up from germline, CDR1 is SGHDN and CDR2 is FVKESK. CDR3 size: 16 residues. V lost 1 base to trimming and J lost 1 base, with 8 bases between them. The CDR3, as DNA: TGTGCCAGCAGCCAAGGGAGTCGATCTGGGGCCAACGTCCTGACTTTC. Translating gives CASSQGSRSGANVLTF. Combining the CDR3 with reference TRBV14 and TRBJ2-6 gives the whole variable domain EAGVTQFPSHSVIEKGQTVTLRCDPISGHDNLYWYRRVMGKEIKFLLHFVKESKQDESGMPNNRFLAERTGGTYSTLKVQPAELEDSGVYFCASSQGSRSGANVLTFGAGSRLTVL.

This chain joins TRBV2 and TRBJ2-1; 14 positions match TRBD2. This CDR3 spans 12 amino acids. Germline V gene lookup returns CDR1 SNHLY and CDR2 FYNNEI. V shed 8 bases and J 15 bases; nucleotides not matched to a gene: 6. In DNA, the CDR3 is TGTGCCAGCGGGACTAGCGGGAGCGGTGGGTTCTTC. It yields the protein CASGTSGSGGFF.

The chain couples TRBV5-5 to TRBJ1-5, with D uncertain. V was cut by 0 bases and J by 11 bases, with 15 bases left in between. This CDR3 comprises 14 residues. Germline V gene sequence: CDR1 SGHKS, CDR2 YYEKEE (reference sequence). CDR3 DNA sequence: TGTGCCAGCAGCTTGGGGGCACCTACCAGGACCCAGCATTTT. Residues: CASSLGAPTRTQHF.

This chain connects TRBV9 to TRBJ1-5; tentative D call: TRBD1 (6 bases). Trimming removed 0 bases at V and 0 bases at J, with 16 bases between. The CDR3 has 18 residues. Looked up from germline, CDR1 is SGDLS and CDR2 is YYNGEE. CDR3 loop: CASSVETGSVNSNQPQHF. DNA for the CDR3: TGTGCCAGCAGCGTAGAGACAGGCTCTGTTAATAGCAATCAGCCCCAGCATTTT.

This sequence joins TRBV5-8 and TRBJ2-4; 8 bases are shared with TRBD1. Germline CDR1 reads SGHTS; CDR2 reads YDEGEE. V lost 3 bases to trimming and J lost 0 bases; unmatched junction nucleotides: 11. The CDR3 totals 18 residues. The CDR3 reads CASSYRTGTGVAKNIQYF. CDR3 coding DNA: TGTGCCAGCAGCTACCGGACCGGGACAGGAGTAGCCAAAAACATTCAGTACTTC.

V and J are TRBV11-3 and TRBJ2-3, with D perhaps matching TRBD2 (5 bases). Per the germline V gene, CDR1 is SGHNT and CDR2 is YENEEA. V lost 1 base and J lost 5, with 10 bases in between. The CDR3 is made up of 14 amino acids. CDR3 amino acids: CASSLAGERDTQYF. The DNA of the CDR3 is TGTGCCAGCAGCTTAGCCGGGGAGAGAGATACGCAGTATTTT.

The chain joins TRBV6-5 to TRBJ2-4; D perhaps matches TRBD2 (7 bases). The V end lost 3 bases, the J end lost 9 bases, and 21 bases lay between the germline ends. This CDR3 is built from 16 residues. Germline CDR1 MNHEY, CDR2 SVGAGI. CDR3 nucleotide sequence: TGTGCCAGCAGTTATGAAAGGTCGGGGGGCTCCGGCATTCAGTACTTC. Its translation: CASSYERSGGSGIQYF.

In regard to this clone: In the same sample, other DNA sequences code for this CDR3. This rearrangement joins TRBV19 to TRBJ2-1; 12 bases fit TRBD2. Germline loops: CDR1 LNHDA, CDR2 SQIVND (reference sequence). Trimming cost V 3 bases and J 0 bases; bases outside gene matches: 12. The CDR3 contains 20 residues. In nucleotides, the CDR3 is TGTGCCAGTAGTATGGGAGGATGGACACTAGCGGGAGGCTCCTACAATGAGCAGTTCTTC. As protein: CASSMGGWTLAGGSYNEQFF.

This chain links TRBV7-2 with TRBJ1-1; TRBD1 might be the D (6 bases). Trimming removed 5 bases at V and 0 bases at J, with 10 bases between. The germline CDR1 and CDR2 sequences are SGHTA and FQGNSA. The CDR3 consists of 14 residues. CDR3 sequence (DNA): TGTGCCAGCAGCCAGGGGTGGGTGAACACTGAAGCTTTCTTT. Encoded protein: CASSQGWVNTEAFF.

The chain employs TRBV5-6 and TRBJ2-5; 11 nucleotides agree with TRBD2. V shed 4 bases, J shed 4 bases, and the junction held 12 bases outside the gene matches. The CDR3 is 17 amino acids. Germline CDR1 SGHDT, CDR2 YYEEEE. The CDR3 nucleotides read TGTGCCAGCAGCATACCGTTTCTAGCGGGAGGCGGAGAGACCCAGTACTTC. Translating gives CASSIPFLAGGGETQYF.